Included here is one T cell receptor (beta chain) sequence, with context. Its target is unknown. This record belongs to a study of T cell repertoires in cytomegalovirus infection. The wider study: Public TCR beta signatures indicated both CMV infection and matching HLA type.

MiXCR was run by TCRdb on the reads, yielding one entry per CDR3 protein. The sample comprises under 150,000 distinct CDR3 sequences, roughly 9% of which are singletons, and about 9.5% rests with the top ten. Study-wide findings and caveats: Within the response measured ex vivo, HLA-C-restricted CMV-specific TCR beta clonotypes were dominant.

In germline, CDR1 is SGHVT, CDR2 SQSDAQ. Trimming shortened V by 1 base and J by 1 base, and 8 bases separated the two germline ends. CDR3 length: 14 amino acids. The V gene is TRBV7-4, the J gene TRBJ2-7; D is ambiguous. The TCR comes from a human donor in good health (CMV status not recorded). Some clones in this sample may be carry-over from other donors' samples. Sequencing input: PBMCs. CDR3 in amino acids: CASSLESASYEQYF. For the CDR3, the DNA is TGTGCCAGCAGCTTAGAGTCAGCATCCTACGAGCAGTACTTC. Full variable domain (rest looked up from reference TRBV7-4 and TRBJ2-7): GAGVSQSPRYKVAKRGRDVALRCDSISGHVTLYWYRQTLGQGSEVLTYSQSDAQRDKSGRPSGRFSAERPERSVSTLKIQRTEQGDSAVYLCASSLESASYEQYFGPGTRLTVT.